Listed here are 14 T cell receptor beta chains from one sample, sequenced in a study of CD8+CD57+ T cells in acquired aplastic anemia. Profiling that covered TCR beta VDJ and CDR3 relied on genomic DNA as its template. A single record per CDR3 protein comes from TCRdb applying MiXCR to the reads. The sample comprises approximately 190,000 distinct CDR3 sequences, around 45% of which are singletons, and over 7.5% rests with the top ten. Individuals selected for sequencing had exhibited CD8+CD57+ cell expansion on flow cytometry. The sequenced sample was sorted CD4+, CD8+, or CD8+CD57+ T cells (not recorded which) from PBMCs. These receptors all stem from a human donor with aplastic anemia.

This clonotype was counted many times. The J gene is TRBJ2-7, the V gene TRBV25-1, with D possibly TRBD2 on 5 matching bases. The CDR3 covers 13 residues. V gave up 7 bases and J gave up 1 base, with 11 bases separating them. Germline V gene data show CDR1 as MGHDK and CDR2 as SYGVNS. DNA for the CDR3: TGTGCCAGCACTCCGGAGGTGTCCTACGAGCAGTACTTC. This encodes CASTPEVSYEQYF.

The chain uses TRBV29-1 and TRBJ2-1; possibly TRBD1 or TRBD2 for D (5 bases each). Looked up from germline, CDR1 is SQVTM and CDR2 is ANQGSEA. This CDR3 is built from 17 residues. Trimming shortened V by 4 bases and J by 0 bases, and 19 bases separated the two germline ends. The CDR3 loop reads CSVVGMGDRSSYNEQFF. The CDR3 DNA reads TGCAGCGTTGTGGGGATGGGGGATCGAAGCTCCTACAATGAGCAGTTCTTC.

This chain uses TRBV7-9 with TRBJ2-5; D is undetermined. Trimming took 4 bases from V and 5 from J, leaving 17 bases between them. CDR1 is SEHNR, CDR2 FQNEAQ, per germline (reference sequence). This CDR3 is 15 amino acids long. DNA of the CDR3: TGTGCCAGCAGCTCAAGTGGTACGGCCCATGAGACCCAGTACTTC. It is translated as CASSSSGTAHETQYF.

This clonotype was observed at least ten times. The J gene is TRBJ2-5, the V gene TRBV29-1; D not certain. V was shortened by 7 bases and J by 2 bases, with 8 bases between the two germline ends. The CDR3 length is 11 residues. The germline gives CDR1 SQVTM, CDR2 ANQGSEA. The CDR3 protein is CSGGTQETQYF. CDR3 nucleotide sequence: TGCAGCGGGGGAACACAAGAGACCCAGTACTTC.

The count of this clonotype is one. The CDR3 protein is CASSLEVQGGWYGYTF. In DNA form, the CDR3 reads TGTGCCAGCAGCTTGGAGGTACAGGGTGGATGGTATGGCTACACCTTC. V usage is TRBV5-6 and J usage is TRBJ1-2; D possibly corresponds to TRBD1 (6 bases). This CDR3 spans 16 amino acids. In germline, CDR1 is SGHDT, CDR2 YYEEEE. V lost 0 bases and J lost 5, with 17 bases in between.

Of note for this clonotype: A read error may explain this, as a much larger clone is one base away. The chain couples TRBV5-6 to TRBJ1-2; D is perhaps TRBD1 (5 bases). Germline V lookup: CDR1 SGHDT, CDR2 YYEEEE. V lost 0 bases and J 3 bases, leaving 9 bases between the germline ends. The CDR3 is 14 residues long. This CDR3 is CASSLGAGHYGYTF. CDR3 nucleotide sequence: TGTGCCAGCAGCTTGGGAGCAGGGCACTATGGCTACACCTTC.

This clonotype has ten or more counts. The chain is built from TRBV15 and TRBJ1-5; no firm D call. CDR3 length equals 13 residues. Trimming removed 2 bases at V and 9 bases at J, with 11 bases between. Germline lookup yields CDR1 LNHNV and CDR2 YYDKDF (reference sequence). CDR3 coding DNA: TGTGCCACCAGCAGACCACTATTCAGGCCCCAGCATTTT. It specifies CATSRPLFRPQHF.

Ten or more counts support this clonotype. The chain recombines TRBV5-6 with TRBJ1-2, with D unresolved. Germline CDR1 and CDR2: SGHDT and YYEEEE. The CDR3 sequence is 12 residues long. Trimming left V 0 bases short and J 5 bases short, with 5 bases between. The CDR3 DNA sequence: TGTGCCAGCAGCTTGGTTCCGTATGGCTACACCTTC. It yields the protein CASSLVPYGYTF.

J is TRBJ1-2 and V is TRBV15; 12 positions match TRBD1. CDR1 LNHNV and CDR2 YYDKDF come from the germline V gene (reference sequence). The CDR3 runs 16 residues. V shed 1 base, J shed 6 bases, and the junction held 6 bases outside the gene matches. The CDR3 sequence: CATSRGGTGGKDGYTF. CDR3 sequence (DNA): TGTGCCACCAGCAGAGGGGGGACAGGGGGCAAGGATGGCTACACCTTC.

CDR3 residues: CASSTTGKVAGANVLTF. CDR3 sequence (DNA): TGTGCCAGTAGTACGACAGGGAAGGTGGCTGGGGCCAACGTCCTGACTTTC. V is TRBV19 and J is TRBJ2-6, with 7 bases lining up with TRBD1. This CDR3 comprises 17 residues. Unmatched junction bases numbered 8, after V lost 4 bases and J lost 2 bases. Germline CDR1 LNHDA, CDR2 SQIVND (reference sequence). The complete variable domain, with remaining parts taken from reference TRBV19 and TRBJ2-6, reads DGGITQSPKYLFRKEGQNVTLSCEQNLNHDAMYWYRQDPGQGLRLIYYSQIVNDFQKGDIAEGYSVSREKKESFPLTVTSAQKNPTAFYLCASSTTGKVAGANVLTFGAGSRLTVL.

This clonotype showed up many times. The CDR3 region has the DNA TGTGCCAGCAGCTTAGCGGGTTTCCCCCAAGAGACCCAGTACTTC. Translation: CASSLAGFPQETQYF. The chain uses TRBV7-9 and TRBJ2-5; D uncertain. The V gene lost 0 bases and the J gene lost 1 base, with 9 bases spanning the gap. Germline CDR1 reads SEHNR; CDR2 reads FQNEAQ (reference sequence). This CDR3 has 15 amino acids.

This clonotype was detected many times. The chain couples TRBV20-1 to TRBJ2-1, with D perhaps TRBD1 or TRBD2 (5 bases each). The germline V gene encodes CDR1 DFQATT and CDR2 SNEGSKA (reference sequence). The CDR3 runs 15 residues. Trimming removed 0 bases at V and 4 bases at J, with 13 bases between. The CDR3 here is CSAREPGTTYNEQFF. In DNA, the CDR3 is TGCAGTGCTAGAGAACCCGGGACGACATACAATGAGCAGTTCTTC.

This clonotype appeared many times. The chain is built from TRBV20-1 and TRBJ2-6, with TRBD1 as a possible D gene (6 bases). Germline CDR1 DFQATT, CDR2 SNEGSKA (reference sequence). This CDR3 spans 16 amino acids. The V end was cut by 0 bases, the J end by 0 bases, with 9 bases between. CDR3 DNA sequence: TGCAGTGCTAGAGAAACAGGGCCCTCTGGGGCCAACGTCCTGACTTTC. This encodes CSARETGPSGANVLTF.

The J gene is TRBJ2-7, the V gene TRBV14; maybe TRBD2 (6 bases). Trimming removed 1 base from V and 10 bases from J, with 20 bases in between. This CDR3 comprises 15 residues. CDR1 is SGHDN and CDR2 is FVKESK in the germline V gene. CDR3: CASSQGLEATYYQYF. In DNA form, the CDR3 reads TGTGCCAGCAGCCAAGGACTAGAGGCCACCTACTATCAGTACTTC.